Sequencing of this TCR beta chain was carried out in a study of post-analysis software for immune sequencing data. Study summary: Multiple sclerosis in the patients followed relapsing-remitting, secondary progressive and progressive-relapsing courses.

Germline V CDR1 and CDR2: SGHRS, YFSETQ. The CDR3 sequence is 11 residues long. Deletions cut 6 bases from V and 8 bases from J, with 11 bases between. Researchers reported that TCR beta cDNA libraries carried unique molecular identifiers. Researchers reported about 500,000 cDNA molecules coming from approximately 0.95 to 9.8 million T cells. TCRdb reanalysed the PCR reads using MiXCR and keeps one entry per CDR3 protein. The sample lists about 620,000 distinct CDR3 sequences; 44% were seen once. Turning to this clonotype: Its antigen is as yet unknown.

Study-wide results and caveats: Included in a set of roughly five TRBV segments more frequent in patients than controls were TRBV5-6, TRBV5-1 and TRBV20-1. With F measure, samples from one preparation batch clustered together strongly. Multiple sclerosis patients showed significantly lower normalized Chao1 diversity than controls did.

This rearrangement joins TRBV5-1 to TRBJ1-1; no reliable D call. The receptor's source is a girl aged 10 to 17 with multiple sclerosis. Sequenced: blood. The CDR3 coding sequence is TGCGCCAGCACAGCAGGTGGCGAAGCTTTCTTT. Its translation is CASTAGGEAFF.